A single sample gave rise to the 21 T cell receptor beta chains below, sequenced in a study of blood T cell repertoires in COVID-19 (dated by TCRdb to 2020 to 2022). The library was prepared using the immunoSEQ multiplex PCR assay. What TCRdb holds here is the immuneACCESS table cut down to in-frame rearrangements. Part of the clones is not present; checked against another copy, under half of the missing clones reflect an unresolved V gene, and the others are unexplained. The sample records around 230,000 clones, approximately 86% of which are singletons. Together, the top ten hold 6% to 9% of the sample. The specimen sequenced was peripheral blood. The receptors derive from a man aged 55 to 69 who had recovered from COVID-19.

This chain links TRBV3-1 (or the pseudogene TRBV3-2) with TRBJ1-6; no reliable D call. In germline, CDR1 is LGHDT, CDR2 YNNKEL (reference sequence). The CDR3 runs 15 residues. Trimming cost V 1 base and J 8 bases, with 12 bases left between them. In nucleotides, the CDR3 is TGTGCCAGCAGCCAAGCAACCGCTGCGGATTCACCCCTCCACTTT. Translating it yields CASSQATAADSPLHF.

The rearrangement links TRBV7-9 to TRBJ2-7; 14 bases are shared with TRBD2. This CDR3 is built from 16 residues. The ends lost 5 bases at V and 0 bases at J; junction bases unmatched: 3. CDR1 is SEHNR and CDR2 is FQNEAQ in the germline V gene (reference sequence). CDR3 nucleotide sequence: TGTGCCAGCAGCGACGGGACTAGCGGGGGCTCCTACGAGCAGTACTTC. The encoded protein is CASSDGTSGGSYEQYF.

V gene TRBV25-1 combines with J gene TRBJ1-6; D gene ambiguous. The germline CDR1 and CDR2 sequences are MGHDK and SYGVNS. The CDR3 consists of 14 residues. The V gene lost 1 base and the J gene lost 11 bases, with 12 bases spanning the gap. The chain's CDR3 is CASSESSKLPPLHF. CDR3 coding DNA: TGTGCCAGCAGTGAATCCTCCAAGCTTCCACCCCTCCACTTT. Combining the CDR3 with reference TRBV25-1 and TRBJ1-6 gives the whole variable domain EADIYQTPRYLVIGTGKKITLECSQTMGHDKMYWYQQDPGMELHLIHYSYGVNSTEKGDLSSESTVSRIRTEHFPLTLESARPSHTSQYLCASSESSKLPPLHFGNGTRLTVT.

The chain carries TRBV5-4 and TRBJ2-5, with a tentative D call TRBD2 (7 bases). The V end was cut by 4 bases, the J end by 4 bases, with 14 bases between. CDR1 SGHNT and CDR2 YYREEE come from the germline V gene (reference sequence). The CDR3 consists of 14 residues. The CDR3 region has the DNA TGTGCCAGCAGCCTTCTGGGGGGGCGAGAGACCCAGTACTTC. Amino acid sequence: CASSLLGGRETQYF.

In this sample, this clone turned up once. The gene calls are TRBV5-1 and TRBJ2-2; TRBD1 aligns across 10 bases. The CDR3 length is 18 residues. The ends lost 3 bases at V and 0 bases at J; junction bases unmatched: 8. Germline lookup yields CDR1 SGHRS and CDR2 YFSETQ. In DNA, the CDR3 is TGCGCCAGCAGCTCGGACAGGGGGAGAAATTCGAACACCGGGGAGCTGTTTTTT. Its protein is CASSSDRGRNSNTGELFF.

The gene calls are TRBV6-5 and TRBJ2-3, with D perhaps TRBD2 (5 bases). The CDR3 has 14 residues. V lost 8 bases to trimming and J lost 4 bases, with 16 bases between them. Germline V gene lookup returns CDR1 MNHEY and CDR2 SVGAGI. In DNA form, the CDR3 reads TGTGCCAGCGAAGTAAGAGGCGGGCCAGATACGCAGTATTTT. It codes for CASEVRGGPDTQYF.

This chain joins TRBV2 and TRBJ2-5, with a weak D call TRBD2 (5 bases). This CDR3 has 12 amino acids. The germline V gene has CDR1 SNHLY and CDR2 FYNNEI. V lost 8 bases and J lost 4, with 11 bases in between. The CDR3 here is CASLGGGETQYF. The CDR3 DNA sequence: TGTGCCAGCCTTGGTGGAGGAGAGACCCAGTACTTC.

This CDR3 reads CASSFPRDSRSNQPQHF. The CDR3 bases are TGTGCCAGTAGTTTCCCTCGGGACTCAAGGTCAAATCAGCCCCAGCATTTT. The rearrangement joins TRBV19 to TRBJ1-5; D may be TRBD1 (5 bases). The CDR3 runs 17 residues. Germline assignment: CDR1 LNHDA and CDR2 SQIVND (reference sequence). V was cut by 5 bases and J by 4 bases, with 21 bases left in between.

This chain uses TRBV24-1 with TRBJ2-2, with TRBD1 matching over 7 bases. V shed 6 bases, J shed 2 bases, and the junction held 8 bases outside the gene matches. The CDR3 consists of 16 residues. CDR1 is KGHDR, CDR2 SFDVKD, per germline. The DNA of the CDR3 is TGTGCCACCAGTAGGTACAGGGGACAAAACACCGGGGAGCTGTTTTTT. Protein sequence: CATSRYRGQNTGELFF.

The chain couples TRBV6-4 to TRBJ2-1, with unresolved D. Germline V lookup: CDR1 MRHNA, CDR2 SNTAGT. V was shortened by 6 bases and J by 10 bases, with 10 bases between the two germline ends. CDR3 length equals 11 residues. CDR3 DNA sequence: TGTGCCAGCAGCAGCGAGGAGGAGCAGTTCTTC. This gives the protein CASSSEEEQFF.

This chain joins TRBV9 and TRBJ2-2, with 7 bases that match TRBD2. The length of the CDR3 is 17 residues. Germline V CDR1 and CDR2: SGDLS, YYNGEE. The ends lost 0 bases at V and 2 bases at J; junction bases unmatched: 7. In DNA, the CDR3 is TGTGCCAGCAGCGTAGTGTCGGGGGGTCCTAACACCGGGGAGCTGTTTTTT. Amino acid sequence: CASSVVSGGPNTGELFF.

The CDR3 sequence: CASSHPRNSPLHF. CDR3 in DNA: TGTGCCAGCAGCCATCCGAGGAATTCACCCCTCCACTTT. The chain is built from TRBV7-2 and TRBJ1-6; D is uncertain. The germline gives CDR1 SGHTA, CDR2 FQGNSA. Trimming removed 5 bases from V and 7 bases from J, with 9 bases in between. The CDR3 is 13 residues long.

The chain uses TRBV6-5 and TRBJ2-3; 7 nucleotides align to TRBD1. The J segment lost 6 bases and the V segment lost 0 bases, leaving 3 bases of the junction unmatched. The V gene's germline CDR1 is MNHEY and CDR2 SVGAGI. CDR3 length equals 14 residues. The CDR3 coding sequence is TGTGCCAGCAGTTACTCGAAACAGGGGGATACGCAGTATTTT. This gives the protein CASSYSKQGDTQYF.

V gene TRBV27 combines with J gene TRBJ2-5; D is possibly TRBD1 (5 bases). V lost 3 bases and J lost 4, with 12 bases in between. Germline CDR1 reads MNHEY; CDR2 reads SMNVEV (reference sequence). CDR3 size: 14 residues. CDR3 coding DNA: TGTGCCAGCAGTTTTCTCAGGGTCGGAGAGACCCAGTACTTC. This codes for CASSFLRVGETQYF.

In nucleotides, the CDR3 is TGTGCCAGTAGTGAGCGGGGCAATGAGCAGTTCTTC. Its protein is CASSERGNEQFF. The chain combines TRBV19 with TRBJ2-1, with TRBD2 matching over 7 bases. Germline-derived CDR1 and CDR2 are LNHDA and SQIVND (reference sequence). CDR3 length: 12 amino acids. Trimming at V came to 5 bases and at J to 6 bases, leaving 1 base not matched to a gene.

Concerning this clone: Other DNA sequences in this sample translate to the same CDR3. This chain links TRBV20-1 with TRBJ2-5; D ambiguous. This CDR3 region has 10 residues. Germline V lookup: CDR1 DFQATT, CDR2 SNEGSKA (reference sequence). V was clipped by 4 bases and J by 3 bases, with 3 bases between them. CDR3 nucleotide sequence: TGCAGTGCTACAGAAGAGACCCAGTACTTC. This gives the protein CSATEETQYF.

This clone was seen more than once but under ten times. The chain couples TRBV3-1 (or the pseudogene TRBV3-2) to TRBJ1-1; D is ambiguous. Trimming took 1 base from V and 1 from J, leaving 4 bases between them. Germline V gene sequence: CDR1 LGHDT, CDR2 YNNKEL (reference sequence). The CDR3 runs 13 residues. The CDR3 here is CASSQAGNTEAFF. CDR3 nucleotides: TGTGCCAGCAGCCAAGCAGGGAACACTGAAGCTTTCTTT.

This clone was observed a few times. The genes are TRBV3-1 (or the pseudogene TRBV3-2) and TRBJ1-1; no definite D call. The V gene lost 3 bases and the J gene lost 1 base, with 6 bases spanning the gap. Germline CDR1 reads LGHDT; CDR2 reads YNNKEL (reference sequence). CDR3 length equals 13 residues. CDR3 bases: TGTGCCAGCAGCCAGTCGGGGAACACTGAAGCTTTCTTT. Amino acids: CASSQSGNTEAFF.

Here the CDR3 reads CASSSYRGGETQYF. The CDR3 DNA follows: TGCGCCAGCAGCTCATACAGGGGAGGAGAGACCCAGTACTTC. The J gene is TRBJ2-5, the V gene TRBV5-1, with a possible D match to TRBD1 (7 bases). This CDR3 comprises 14 residues. In germline, CDR1 is SGHRS, CDR2 YFSETQ. Trimming stripped 3 bases from V and 4 bases from J, with 13 bases between.

This clone occurred once. The CDR3: CATSDPTSTDTQYF. CDR3 DNA sequence: TGTGCCACCAGTGACCCTACTAGCACAGATACGCAGTATTTT. This rearrangement joins TRBV24-1 to TRBJ2-3; D ambiguous. The V gene lost 4 bases and the J gene lost 0 bases, with 7 bases spanning the gap. The CDR3 extends over 14 amino acids. Germline loops: CDR1 KGHDR, CDR2 SFDVKD.

V gene TRBV5-1 combines with J gene TRBJ1-2, with 8 bases fitting TRBD1. Per the germline V gene, CDR1 is SGHRS and CDR2 is YFSETQ. The CDR3 length is 13 residues. J was trimmed by 6 bases and V by 5 bases; bases with no gene match: 6. CDR3 region: CASSGQGSDGYTF. CDR3 nucleotide sequence: TGCGCCAGCAGTGGACAGGGATCGGATGGCTACACCTTC.